This T cell receptor (beta chain) was recorded in a study of cytomegalovirus exposure and HLA in healthy donors. The CDR3 loop spans 13 amino acids. Per the germline V gene, CDR1 is SSHAT and CDR2 is FNYEAQ (reference sequence). A note on this clone: One end of the junction is discordant with germline, which a read error may explain.

This PCR relied on a set of 60 Vbeta primers and 13 Jbeta primers. Repertoires were generated with immunoSEQ multiplex PCR, while TCRdb's copy carries only in-frame clones and drops some. The sample lists fewer than 150,000 clones, more than 75% occurring once. The chain joins TRBV7-7 to TRBJ2-7; no clear D gene. The clonotype comes from a woman aged 40 to 55 in good health and CMV-seropositive. Input material: PBMCs. The CDR3 bases are TGTGCTAGCAGCTTAACCCTAGCCTACGAGCAGTACTTC. Translating it yields CASSLTLAYEQYF. Drawing the rest from reference TRBV7-7 and TRBJ2-7, the complete variable domain is GAGVSQSPRYKVTKRGQDVTLRCDPISSHATLYWYQQALGQGPEFLTYFNYEAQPDKSGLPSDRFSAERPEGSISTLTIQRTEQRDSAMYRCASSLTLAYEQYFGPGTRLTVT.